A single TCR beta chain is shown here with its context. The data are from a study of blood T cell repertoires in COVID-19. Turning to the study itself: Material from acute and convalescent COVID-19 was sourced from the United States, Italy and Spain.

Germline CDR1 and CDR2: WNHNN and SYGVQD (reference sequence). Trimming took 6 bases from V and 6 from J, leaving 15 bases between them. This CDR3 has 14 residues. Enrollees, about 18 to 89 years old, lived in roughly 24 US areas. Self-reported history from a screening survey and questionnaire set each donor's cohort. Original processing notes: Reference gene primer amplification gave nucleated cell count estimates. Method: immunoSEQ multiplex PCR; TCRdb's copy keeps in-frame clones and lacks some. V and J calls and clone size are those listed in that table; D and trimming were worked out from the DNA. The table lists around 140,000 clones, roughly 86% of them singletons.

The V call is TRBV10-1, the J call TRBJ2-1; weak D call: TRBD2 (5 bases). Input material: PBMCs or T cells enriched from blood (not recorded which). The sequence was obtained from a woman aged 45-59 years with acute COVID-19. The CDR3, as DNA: TGCGCCAGCAGCCGGCGGGCGGGTAGCAATGAGCAGTTCTTC. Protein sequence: CASSRRAGSNEQFF.